Below, 32 T cell receptor beta chains from the same sample are listed, as sequenced in a study of response to subunit inactivated influenza vaccine. TCRdb reprocessed the RT-PCR reads via MiXCR and lists one record per CDR3 protein. This table has about half a million distinct CDR3 sequences, about 25% appearing once. This material consisted of CD4+ T cells sorted from PBMCs, taken 4 to 6 days after vaccination. Receptor source: a man in his fifties who received an inactivated influenza vaccine.

This clonotype was seen a few times. This chain uses TRBV6-1 with TRBJ2-7, with a tentative D call TRBD1 (6 bases). The V and J ends lost 6 bases and 3 bases respectively, with 15 bases between them. Germline V lookup: CDR1 MNHNS, CDR2 SASEGT. This CDR3 has 14 residues. CDR3 DNA sequence: TGTGCCAGCAGGGACCTTAGGGGGTACTACGAGCAGTACTTC. It encodes CASRDLRGYYEQYF.

This clonotype was found a few times. V gene TRBV20-1 combines with J gene TRBJ2-7; D unclear. V dropped 6 bases and J dropped 2 bases, with 11 bases sitting between them. The CDR3 is 12 residues long. Germline loops: CDR1 DFQATT, CDR2 SNEGSKA (reference sequence). CDR3 sequence: CSAKLTTYEQYF. The CDR3, as DNA: TGCAGTGCCAAACTAACGACCTACGAGCAGTACTTC.

As regards this clonotype: The junction differs from germline at one of its ends, possibly a read error. V gene TRBV29-1 combines with J gene TRBJ2-3; D may be TRBD2 (6 bases). Germline V gene lookup returns CDR1 SQVTM and CDR2 ANQGSEA. CDR3 length: 13 residues. The CDR3 loop is CSVGTPSTYTQYF. The CDR3 coding sequence is TGCAGCGTCGGGACTCCGAGCACATATACGCAGTATTTT.

The sample holds many counts of this clonotype. The chain is built from TRBV7-2 and TRBJ2-7, with D tentatively TRBD1 (6 bases). The germline gives CDR1 SGHTA, CDR2 FQGNSA. V was clipped by 4 bases and J by 2 bases, with 12 bases between them. CDR3 length: 14 residues. CDR3 nucleotide sequence: TGTGCCAGCAGCTACATGGACAGAACCTACGAGCAGTACTTC. Its protein product is CASSYMDRTYEQYF.

CDR3 amino acids: CASKNAGQETQYF. The CDR3, as DNA: TGTGCCTCAAAAAATGCTGGGCAAGAGACCCAGTACTTC. This chain connects TRBV10-3 to TRBJ2-5; D is unresolved. Germline CDR1 reads ENHRY; CDR2 reads SYGVKD. Deletions cut 11 bases from V and 2 bases from J, with 15 bases between. The CDR3 spans 13 residues.

This clonotype appeared many times. CDR3 nucleotides: TGTGCCAGCAGTTTGGCTGTGAACACTGAAGCTTTCTTT. Its protein product is CASSLAVNTEAFF. The chain combines TRBV12-3 or TRBV12-4 with TRBJ1-1; D unclear. The V end lost 3 bases, the J end lost 0 bases, and 5 bases lay between the germline ends. This CDR3 is built from 13 residues.

V is TRBV2 and J is TRBJ2-1, with D possibly matching TRBD2 (5 bases). The germline V gene has CDR1 SNHLY and CDR2 FYNNEI. V was trimmed by 2 bases and J by 4 bases, leaving 18 bases between them. This CDR3 is 17 amino acids long. The CDR3 DNA follows: TGTGCCAGCAGTGAACTGTGGGAGCTAATTGGGTACAATGAGCAGTTCTTC. This gives the protein CASSELWELIGYNEQFF.

The genes are TRBV28 and TRBJ2-7; 11 bases align to TRBD1. From germline, CDR1 is MDHEN and CDR2 SYDVKM. V was clipped by 5 bases and J by 8 bases; unmatched bases: 8. The CDR3 runs to 14 residues. The DNA of the CDR3 is TGTGCCAGCAGTACCGGACAGGGGGCTGGTAAGCAGTACTTC. Its translation is CASSTGQGAGKQYF.

The chain carries TRBV5-1 and TRBJ1-2; 8 nucleotides match TRBD1. The CDR3 sequence is 14 residues long. The V gene's germline CDR1 is SGHRS and CDR2 YFSETQ. The V segment lost 4 bases and the J segment 6 bases; nucleotides outside the gene matches: 8. Written as DNA, the CDR3 is TGCGCCAGCAGCCAGCAGTCAGGGGGCAATGGCTACACCTTC. Translating it yields CASSQQSGGNGYTF.

This clonotype was found a few times. The chain combines TRBV7-9 with TRBJ1-4; 9 bases align to TRBD1. The germline V gene has CDR1 SEHNR and CDR2 FQNEAQ (reference sequence). The V gene end was trimmed by 8 bases and the J gene end by 3 bases; junction bases not matched to a gene: 4. CDR3 size: 14 residues. CDR3 DNA: TGTGCCAGCGGCTACAGGGGGCCTAATGAAAAACTGTTTTTT. This codes for CASGYRGPNEKLFF.

This clonotype was detected only a few times. The chain is built from TRBV7-9 and TRBJ1-5; perhaps TRBD1 as D (5 bases). The CDR3 has 15 amino acids. The ends were cut back, 10 bases at V and 0 bases at J, with 16 bases in the middle. Looked up from germline, CDR1 is SEHNR and CDR2 is FQNEAQ (reference sequence). The CDR3 region has the DNA TGTGCCACCGGGGGTGCAGGGAATAGCAATCAGCCCCAGCATTTT. As protein: CATGGAGNSNQPQHF.

In this sample, this clonotype turned up many times. The V call is TRBV24-1, the J call TRBJ1-1; D possibly corresponds to TRBD1 (5 bases). Germline V gene data show CDR1 as KGHDR and CDR2 as SFDVKD. The CDR3 has 14 residues. The V end lost 4 bases, the J end lost 1 base, and 9 bases lay between the germline ends. CDR3 in DNA: TGTGCCACCAGTGAGGGGGGTAGGAACACTGAAGCTTTCTTT. As protein: CATSEGGRNTEAFF.

The table lists this clonotype with a few counts. The CDR3 loop reads CASSRGIDSGRNEQYF. The CDR3, as DNA: TGTGCCAGCAGCCGGGGAATCGATAGCGGGAGAAACGAGCAGTACTTC. V gene TRBV11-1 combines with J gene TRBJ2-7; TRBD2 agrees at 9 bases. V was pared by 5 bases and J by 5 bases, with 13 bases of the junction left unmatched. This CDR3 has 16 residues. CDR1 SGHAT and CDR2 FQDESV come from the germline V gene (reference sequence).

This clonotype has ten or more counts. This sequence joins TRBV7-2 and TRBJ2-7; D unresolved. Per germline, CDR1 SGHTA and CDR2 FQGNSA. V was cut by 5 bases and J by 0 bases, with 8 bases left in between. This CDR3 has 13 residues. CDR3: CASSAVPSYEQYF. The CDR3 DNA follows: TGTGCCAGCAGCGCAGTCCCCTCCTACGAGCAGTACTTC.

The sample holds one count of this clonotype. As DNA, the CDR3 is TGTGCCAGCAGTACTGTCAGGGGGCTTCGGGAGCAGTACTTC. It specifies CASSTVRGLREQYF. The chain is built from TRBV6-2 or TRBV6-3 and TRBJ2-7; 8 bases are shared with TRBD1. Losses at the gene ends were 5 bases for V and 7 bases for J; bases not matched to a gene: 10. The CDR3 is 14 residues long. Germline V CDR1 and CDR2: MNHEY, SVGEGT.

The rearrangement links TRBV7-2 to TRBJ2-1, with unresolved D. V lost 7 bases and J 5 bases, leaving 12 bases between the germline ends. There are 13 residues in the CDR3. Germline CDR1 is SGHTA and CDR2 is FQGNSA. This CDR3 reads CASTIHHNNEQFF. The CDR3 DNA follows: TGTGCCAGCACCATTCACCATAACAATGAGCAGTTCTTC.

This clonotype was counted at least ten times. The V gene is TRBV28, the J gene TRBJ2-1; the D is unclear. The germline V gene encodes CDR1 MDHEN and CDR2 SYDVKM. The CDR3 has 13 amino acids. Trimming removed 4 bases from V and 8 bases from J, with 12 bases in between. Here the CDR3 DNA reads TGTGCCAGCAGTTCCCCGCCAGTGGATGAGCAGTTCTTC. Encoded protein: CASSSPPVDEQFF.

This clonotype was counted a few times. V is TRBV10-3 and J is TRBJ2-3; D gene unclear. Germline CDR1 ENHRY, CDR2 SYGVKD. The CDR3 consists of 14 residues. Trimming stripped 4 bases from V and 5 bases from J, with 13 bases between. This chain's CDR3 is CAISAATAGDTQYF. The CDR3 DNA is TGTGCCATCAGTGCCGCCACGGCAGGAGATACGCAGTATTTT.

This clonotype occurred a few times. The chain joins TRBV5-1 to TRBJ2-5; a weak D match, TRBD1 (6 bases). The germline gives CDR1 SGHRS, CDR2 YFSETQ. CDR3 length: 15 residues. V lost 4 bases, J lost 5 bases, and 18 bases lay in between. CDR3 nucleotides: TGCGCCAGCAGCGCGTCAGGGGCCCCCTCGGAGACCCAGTACTTC. It specifies CASSASGAPSETQYF.

The rearrangement uses TRBV5-5 and TRBJ1-1; D might be TRBD1 (6 bases). Germline V gene sequence: CDR1 SGHKS, CDR2 YYEKEE (reference sequence). The V gene lost 4 bases and the J gene lost 3 bases, with 10 bases spanning the gap. The CDR3 is 13 residues long. For the CDR3, the DNA is TGTGCCAGCAGCAAAGCAGGGGACACTGAAGCTTTCTTT. Its protein is CASSKAGDTEAFF.

This clonotype was observed a few times. DNA for the CDR3: TGCAGTGCTAGGGGTGACAGATACGAGCAGTACTTC. It encodes CSARGDRYEQYF. This chain uses TRBV20-1 with TRBJ2-7, with D possibly being TRBD1 (5 bases). The length of the CDR3 is 12 residues. The ends were cut back, 3 bases at V and 4 bases at J, with 10 bases in the middle. Germline CDR1 DFQATT, CDR2 SNEGSKA (reference sequence).

This clonotype was seen more than once but under ten times. The rearrangement uses TRBV3-1 and TRBJ2-1; D remains ambiguous. CDR3 size: 17 residues. Deletions cut 1 base from V and 7 bases from J, with 20 bases between. Germline loops: CDR1 LGHDT, CDR2 YNNKEL (reference sequence). CDR3 nucleotide sequence: TGTGCCAGCAGCCAAGCGCCTTTGGCCCCTGCTGGGAATGAGCAGTTCTTC. It codes for CASSQAPLAPAGNEQFF.

This clonotype was detected only a few times. The chain carries TRBV12-3 or TRBV12-4 and TRBJ2-7; perhaps TRBD1 as D (5 bases). V was clipped by 6 bases and J by 4 bases, with 13 bases between them. The CDR3 runs 13 residues. CDR3 sequence reads: CASSSDTLYEQYF. CDR3 sequence (DNA): TGTGCCAGCAGCTCGGACACGCTATACGAGCAGTACTTC.

The CDR3 is CSASSGRSGFF. CDR3 bases: TGCAGTGCTAGTAGCGGGAGATCGGGGTTCTTC. This chain uses TRBV20-1 with TRBJ2-1, with 9 positions matching TRBD2. Germline V gene lookup returns CDR1 DFQATT and CDR2 SNEGSKA (reference sequence). The ends lost 3 bases at V and 15 bases at J; junction bases unmatched: 6. The CDR3 is 11 residues long.

CDR3 region: CASSQRPTGGSTDTQYF. The CDR3 DNA is TGTGCCAGCAGCCAGCGACCGACCGGGGGGAGCACAGATACGCAGTATTTT. The V gene is TRBV3-1, the J gene TRBJ2-3, with 7 bases identical to TRBD2. The V gene end was trimmed by 3 bases and the J gene end by 0 bases; junction bases not matched to a gene: 9. Germline V gene sequence: CDR1 LGHDT, CDR2 YNNKEL (reference sequence). CDR3 length equals 17 residues.

The rearrangement links TRBV20-1 to TRBJ2-1; 9 nucleotides match TRBD2. The germline V gene has CDR1 DFQATT and CDR2 SNEGSKA (reference sequence). The CDR3 is 14 residues long. V dropped 6 bases and J dropped 8; count of bases not matched to a gene: 11. As DNA, the CDR3 is TGCAGTGCAACCTATAGCGGGAGTTTCGATGAGCAGTTCTTC. It translates to CSATYSGSFDEQFF.

This chain uses TRBV7-3 with TRBJ2-1, with D possibly TRBD1 on 5 matching bases. V shed 4 bases and J shed 1 base, with 14 bases lying between them. The germline V gene encodes CDR1 SGHTA and CDR2 FQGTGA. The CDR3 runs 16 residues. The CDR3 reads CASSSAGRLSYNEQFF. The CDR3 nucleotides are TGTGCCAGCAGCTCGGCAGGGCGGTTATCCTACAATGAGCAGTTCTTC. Full variable domain (rest looked up from reference TRBV7-3 and TRBJ2-1): GAGVSQTPSNKVTEKGKYVELRCDPISGHTALYWYRQSLGQGPEFLIYFQGTGAADDSGLPNDRFFAVRPEGSVSTLKIQRTERGDSAVYLCASSSAGRLSYNEQFFGPGTRLTVL.

In DNA, the CDR3 is TGCGCCAGCAGCTTGTGGGGGCGGGGTCGGGCGGCCAACGTCCTGACTTTC. It encodes CASSLWGRGRAANVLTF. The J gene is TRBJ2-6, the V gene TRBV5-1, with D perhaps being TRBD1 or TRBD2 (6 bases each). Trimming removed 1 base from V and 6 bases from J, with 17 bases in between. The CDR3 has 17 amino acids. CDR1 SGHRS and CDR2 YFSETQ come from the germline V gene.

The chain is built from TRBV5-4 and TRBJ2-1, with 14 bases that match TRBD2. Trimming cost V 5 bases and J 7 bases; bases outside gene matches: 5. The length of the CDR3 is 15 residues. CDR1 and CDR2 (germline): SGHNT, YYREEE (reference sequence). DNA of the CDR3: TGTGCCAGCAGGACTAGCGGGGGGGCCAAAAATGAGCAGTTCTTC. Translation gives CASRTSGGAKNEQFF.

This clonotype was seen only once. The rearrangement links TRBV4-1 to TRBJ2-1, with D possibly being TRBD1 (5 bases). The CDR3 is 16 residues long. Germline V gene data show CDR1 as MGHRA and CDR2 as YSYEKL. V lost 1 base, J lost 7 bases, and 17 bases lay in between. This CDR3 is CASSQAPTQGWNEQFF. Here the CDR3 DNA reads TGCGCCAGCAGCCAAGCGCCAACCCAGGGATGGAATGAGCAGTTCTTC.

The chain carries TRBV4-1 and TRBJ2-5; TRBD2 is a possible D gene (5 bases). Germline V gene lookup returns CDR1 MGHRA and CDR2 YSYEKL. The CDR3 loop spans 15 amino acids. The germline V and J ends were trimmed by 0 bases and 5 bases, with 13 bases remaining between them. The CDR3 reads CASSQDRTERETQYF. For the CDR3, the DNA is TGCGCCAGCAGCCAAGATAGGACCGAGCGGGAGACCCAGTACTTC.

The J gene is TRBJ2-1, the V gene TRBV5-1, with a weak D call TRBD2 (6 bases). CDR3 length equals 17 residues. Trimming stripped 0 bases from V and 4 bases from J, with 17 bases between. The V gene's germline CDR1 is SGHRS and CDR2 YFSETQ. Here the CDR3 DNA reads TGCGCCAGCAGCTTGGCCATTAGTAGCGGTTCTTACAATGAGCAGTTCTTC. Translated: CASSLAISSGSYNEQFF. Full variable domain (rest looked up from reference TRBV5-1 and TRBJ2-1): KAGVTQTPRYLIKTRGQQVTLSCSPISGHRSVSWYQQTPGQGLQFLFEYFSETQRNKGNFPGRFSGRQFSNSRSEMNVSTLELGDSALYLCASSLAISSGSYNEQFFGPGTRLTVL.